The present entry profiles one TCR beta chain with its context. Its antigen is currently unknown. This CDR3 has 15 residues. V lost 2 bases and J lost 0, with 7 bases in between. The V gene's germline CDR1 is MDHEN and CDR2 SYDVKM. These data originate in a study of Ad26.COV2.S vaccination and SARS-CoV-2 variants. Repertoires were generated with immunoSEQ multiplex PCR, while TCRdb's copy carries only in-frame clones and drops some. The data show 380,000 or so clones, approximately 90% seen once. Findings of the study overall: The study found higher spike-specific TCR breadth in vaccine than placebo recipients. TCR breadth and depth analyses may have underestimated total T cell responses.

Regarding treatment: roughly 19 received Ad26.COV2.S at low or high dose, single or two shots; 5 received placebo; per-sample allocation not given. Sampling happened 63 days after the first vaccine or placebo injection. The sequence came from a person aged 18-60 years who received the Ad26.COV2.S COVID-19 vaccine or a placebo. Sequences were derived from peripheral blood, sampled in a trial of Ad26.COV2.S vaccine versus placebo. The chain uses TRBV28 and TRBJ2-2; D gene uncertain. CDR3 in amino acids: CASSLQTANTGELFF. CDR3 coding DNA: TGTGCCAGCAGTTTACAGACCGCGAACACCGGGGAGCTGTTTTTT.